The 4 T cell receptor beta chains presented below share a single source sample, sequenced in a study of blood T cell repertoires in COVID-19. TCRdb's table, derived via immunoSEQ multiplex PCR, lists solely in-frame clones and lacks some. The sample has some 300,000 clones; roughly 86% are singletons. The material sequenced was PBMCs or T cells enriched from blood (not recorded which). The receptors were sampled from a woman in her forties or fifties who had been exposed to COVID-19.

The rearrangement uses TRBV18 and TRBJ2-7; TRBD1 might be the D (5 bases). The germline CDR1 and CDR2 sequences are KGHSH and LQKENI. CDR3 size: 13 residues. V lost 3 bases, J lost 6 bases, and 12 bases lay in between. CDR3 sequence reads: CASSPGPFFEQYF. In DNA form, the CDR3 reads TGTGCCAGCTCACCGGGGCCTTTTTTCGAGCAGTACTTC. Complete variable domain (other parts from reference TRBV18 and TRBJ2-7): NAGVMQNPRHLVRRRGQEARLRCSPMKGHSHVYWYRQLPEEGLKFMVYLQKENIIDESGMPKERFSAEFPKEGPSILRIQQVVRGDSAAYFCASSPGPFFEQYFGPGTRLTVT.

The rearrangement joins TRBV3-1 (or the pseudogene TRBV3-2) to TRBJ2-7; TRBD1 aligns across 7 bases. This CDR3 has 17 amino acids. CDR1 and CDR2 from the germline V gene are LGHDT and YNNKEL (reference sequence). The ends lost 3 bases at V and 1 base at J; junction bases unmatched: 12. The CDR3 loop reads CASSHSPGQRSSYEQYF. The CDR3 coding sequence is TGTGCCAGCAGCCACTCTCCGGGACAGAGGTCGTCCTACGAGCAGTACTTC.

Points on this clone: Other DNA sequences in the same sample also yield this CDR3. The CDR3 DNA is TGTGCCAGTAGTTCGACAGGGGGGAATTCACCCCTCCACTTT. This encodes CASSSTGGNSPLHF. The chain combines TRBV19 with TRBJ1-6, with 9 bases that match TRBD1. Looked up from germline, CDR1 is LNHDA and CDR2 is SQIVND (reference sequence). The CDR3 has 14 residues. With 5 bases clipped from V and 7 bases from J, the junction kept 3 bases outside the gene matches. Supplemented by reference TRBV19 and TRBJ1-6, the full variable domain reads DGGITQSPKYLFRKEGQNVTLSCEQNLNHDAMYWYRQDPGQGLRLIYYSQIVNDFQKGDIAEGYSVSREKKESFPLTVTSAQKNPTAFYLCASSSTGGNSPLHFGNGTRLTVT.

This chain connects TRBV3-1 (or the pseudogene TRBV3-2) to TRBJ2-7; 11 positions match TRBD2. This CDR3 contains 15 residues. Germline loops: CDR1 LGHDT, CDR2 YNNKEL (reference sequence). With 4 bases clipped from V and 3 bases from J, the junction kept 5 bases outside the gene matches. The CDR3 spells CASSPIAGGLYEQYF. The CDR3 DNA is TGTGCCAGCAGCCCTATAGCGGGGGGGCTCTACGAGCAGTACTTC.